This T cell receptor (beta chain) was sequenced during a study of human T cells and chemical hapten exposure. Overall study: Minor volume differences among pooled libraries chiefly drove per-sample TCR yield variation. Findings and caveats of the study: No change in TCRs above 1 in 1000 frequency was produced by DPC sensitization.

Germline CDR1 and CDR2: SGHKS and YYEKEE (reference sequence). The length of the CDR3 is 12 residues. V was shortened by 3 bases and J by 5 bases, with 8 bases between the two germline ends. The library attached unique molecular identifiers to individual cDNA molecules. In the source study's methods: Ranging from roughly 23,224 to 690,600, TCR counts per sample had a median value of around 94,000. TCRdb used MiXCR to reprocess the 5' RACE reads, holding one entry per CDR3 protein. Here the V and J calls rest on TCRdb's processing, not on the authors' analysis. The sample consists of approximately 150,000 distinct CDR3 sequences, 3.5% to 5% of them appearing once. Points on this clonotype: Antigen unknown.

Whole blood that had not been fractionated was the source of extracted total RNA. This chain joins TRBV5-5 and TRBJ1-1; the D is unclear. This receptor was obtained from a female donor in good health. CDR3 sequence reads: CASSWTVTEAFF. The CDR3 region has the DNA TGTGCCAGCAGCTGGACGGTTACTGAAGCTTTCTTT.